A selection of T cell receptor beta chains follows, all from one sample in a study of human T cells and chemical hapten exposure. TCRdb reanalysed the RACE reads using MiXCR and keeps one entry per CDR3 protein. The table includes 74,000 or so distinct CDR3 sequences, approximately 10% detected once. The sample here was whole blood, taken in connection with sensitization to the hapten diphenylcyclopropenone (DPC). Every receptor here comes from a woman in her forties or fifties with alopecia areata. Some clones in this sample may be carry-over from other donors' samples. Each CDR3 is given with its conserved first and last residue. The D gene is left open where the match is weak. Some rows have no size entry. The others give once, few or many, or a class for an expanded clone.

>TRBD2|TRBV28|12|-|TRBJ2-3
CASRGGSHTQYF
TGTGCCAGCAGGGGGGGGTCGCATACGCAGTATTTT
>TRBD1|TRBV30|14|many|TRBJ2-2
CAYRTGMDTGELFF
TGTGCCTACCGGACAGGGATGGACACCGGGGAGCTGTTTTTT
>-|TRBV7-8|19|-|TRBJ2-3
CASSLAFQGRPLSTDTQYF
TGTGCCAGCAGCTTAGCCTTTCAGGGTCGTCCCCTCAGCACAGATACGCAGTATTTT
>TRBD1|TRBV7-3|14|many|TRBJ1-1
CASSTTGAGTEAFF
TGTGCCAGCAGCACAACAGGGGCGGGCACTGAAGCTTTCTTT
>-|TRBV6-2/TRBV6-3|12|many|TRBJ1-1
CASTGLNTEAFF
TGTGCCAGCACCGGTTTGAACACTGAAGCTTTCTTT
>-|TRBV25-1|13|few|TRBJ2-5
CATAAQIQETQYF
TGTGCCACCGCTGCACAGATCCAAGAGACCCAGTACTTC
>-|TRBV5-1|14|many|TRBJ2-5
CASSKGRTQETQYF
TGCGCCAGCAGCAAGGGACGGACACAAGAGACCCAGTACTTC
>TRBD2|TRBV6-6|14|-|TRBJ2-1
CASTPSGTYNEQFF
TGTGCCAGCACTCCTAGCGGAACCTACAATGAGCAGTTCTTC
>-|TRBV24-1|14|-|TRBJ1-5
CATSRDASNQPQHF
TGTGCCACCAGCCGGGACGCCAGCAATCAGCCCCAGCATTTT
>TRBD2|TRBV5-1|15|few|TRBJ2-1
CASSLRAGGSNEQFF
TGCGCCAGCAGCTTGAGAGCGGGAGGGTCAAATGAGCAGTTCTTC
>-|TRBV7-8|15|-|TRBJ1-5
CASSPTGKGIQPQHF
TGTGCCAGCAGCCCCACAGGGAAGGGGATTCAGCCCCAGCATTTT
>TRBD1|TRBV6-2/TRBV6-3|15|many|TRBJ2-7
CASSYPPQGVYEQYF
TGTGCCAGCAGTTACCCCCCGCAGGGGGTCTACGAGCAGTACTTC
>-|TRBV27|18|few|TRBJ1-3
CASSLALGGARSGNTIYF
TGTGCCAGCAGTTTAGCTTTAGGGGGGGCCCGCTCTGGAAACACCATATATTTT
>TRBD2|TRBV5-1|15|-|TRBJ2-7
CASSPRTSGYYEQYF
TGCGCCAGCAGCCCGCGGACTAGCGGGTATTACGAGCAGTACTTC
>-|TRBV20-1|13|many|TRBJ2-3
CSAGLMVTDTQYF
TGCAGTGCCGGACTGATGGTTACAGATACGCAGTATTTT
>TRBD1|TRBV18|15|few|TRBJ2-7
CASSMTGAGPYEQYF
TGTGCCAGCTCAATGACAGGGGCCGGCCCCTACGAGCAGTACTTC
>TRBD2|TRBV3-1|18|few|TRBJ2-5
CASSQDRGGGRPQETQYF
TGTGCCAGCAGCCAAGATCGGGGAGGCGGGAGGCCTCAAGAGACCCAGTACTTC
>-|TRBV11-2|16|many|TRBJ2-4
CASSPGRGRSKNIQYF
TGTGCCAGCAGCCCTGGTAGGGGGAGATCCAAAAACATTCAGTACTTC
>-|TRBV9|14|few|TRBJ2-7
CASSTGSASYEQYF
TGTGCCAGCAGCACCGGGTCCGCCTCCTACGAGCAGTACTTC
>TRBD2|TRBV27|15|few|TRBJ2-1
CASSILAGGPNEQFF
TGTGCCAGCAGTATACTAGCGGGAGGGCCTAATGAGCAGTTCTTC
>-|TRBV10-3|13|many|TRBJ1-1
CAISDGLGTEAFF
TGTGCCATCAGTGACGGACTTGGCACTGAAGCTTTCTTT
>-|TRBV29-1|14|few|TRBJ2-6
CSVIGDSGANVLTF
TGCAGCGTTATCGGAGACTCTGGGGCCAACGTCCTGACTTTC
>-|TRBV6-2/TRBV6-3|13|many|TRBJ2-7
CASVRQLTYEQYF
TGTGCCAGCGTTCGGCAGCTCACCTACGAGCAGTACTTC
>-|TRBV28|13|many|TRBJ2-7
CAISPGFLYEQYF
TGTGCCATAAGCCCAGGGTTTCTCTACGAGCAGTACTTC
>-|TRBV7-2|14|many|TRBJ2-1
CASSSDSSYNEQFF
TGTGCCAGCAGCTCCGACAGTTCCTACAATGAGCAGTTCTTC
>TRBD1|TRBV5-5|16|many|TRBJ1-1
CASSSTGGIMNTEAFF
TGTGCCAGCAGTTCCACAGGGGGCATTATGAACACTGAAGCTTTCTTT
>-|TRBV11-2|10|-|TRBJ1-1
CASSHAQAFF
TGTGCCAGCAGCCATGCTCAAGCTTTCTTT
>-|TRBV28|14|few|TRBJ2-7
CASTQGLPSYEQYF
TGTGCCAGCACCCAGGGACTCCCCTCCTACGAGCAGTACTTC
>-|TRBV29-1|12|-|TRBJ1-2
CSVDPHGYGYTF
TGCAGCGTTGATCCCCACGGCTATGGCTACACCTTC
>-|TRBV7-9|14|many|TRBJ1-6
CASSFARGNSPLHF
TGTGCCAGCAGCTTCGCCCGGGGTAATTCACCCCTCCACTTT
>TRBD2|TRBV10-3|16|many|TRBJ2-3
CAISDPARGSHNTQYF
TGTGCCATCAGTGACCCAGCGCGGGGGTCCCACAATACGCAGTATTTT
>-|TRBV7-9|17|-|TRBJ2-5
CASSLGVRPSNQETQYF
TGTGCCAGCAGCTTAGGGGTCCGCCCCTCTAACCAAGAGACCCAGTACTTC
>-|TRBV5-6|16|many|TRBJ2-3
CASSPKTGSSTDTQYF
TGTGCCAGCAGCCCCAAGACAGGTTCTAGCACAGATACGCAGTATTTT
>-|TRBV3-1|11|-|TRBJ2-7
CASSQVNEQYF
TGTGCCAGCAGCCAGGTCAACGAGCAGTACTTC
>TRBD1|TRBV6-6|16|-|TRBJ1-2
CASTKGTVGGAYGYTF
TGTGCCAGCACCAAAGGGACAGTTGGCGGGGCCTATGGCTACACCTTC
>-|TRBV20-1|13|few|TRBJ2-7
CSARGGRLGEQYF
TGCAGTGCTAGAGGGGGGCGACTGGGCGAGCAGTACTTC
>-|TRBV4-1|16|few|TRBJ2-3
CASSQGAERVTDTQYF
TGCGCCAGCAGCCAAGGGGCAGAGCGGGTCACAGATACGCAGTATTTT
>-|TRBV14|13|-|TRBJ2-5
CASSQRSPETQYF
TGTGCCAGCAGCCAACGGTCCCCAGAGACCCAGTACTTC
>-|TRBV7-6|15|many|TRBJ2-5
CASSPLGSSQETQYF
TGTGCCAGCAGCCCCCTCGGCAGCTCTCAAGAGACCCAGTACTTC
>TRBD2|TRBV12-3/TRBV12-4|16|-|TRBJ2-6
CASRPGGEAGANVLTF
TGTGCCAGCAGACCGGGGGGGGAAGCTGGGGCCAACGTCCTGACTTTC
>TRBD1|TRBV29-1|13|-|TRBJ2-3
CSVWAGGTDTQYF
TGCAGCGTATGGGCAGGGGGAACAGATACGCAGTATTTT
>-|TRBV29-1|13|-|TRBJ2-7
CSVATSSGNEQYF
TGCAGCGTTGCCACTTCTTCGGGAAACGAGCAGTACTTC
>TRBD1|TRBV18|17|-|TRBJ1-1
CASSPPNRGSLNTEAFF
TGTGCCAGCTCACCACCGAACAGGGGATCATTGAACACTGAAGCTTTCTTT
>-|TRBV20-1|18|-|TRBJ2-1
CSARNPSKAPLTHNEQFF
TGCAGTGCCCGGAACCCTAGCAAGGCCCCCCTTACACACAATGAGCAGTTCTTC
>-|TRBV19|13|-|TRBJ1-2
CASMSFTNYGYTF
TGTGCCAGTATGAGTTTTACTAACTATGGCTACACCTTC
>TRBD1|TRBV5-1|14|-|TRBJ2-7
CASTPGTVTYEQYF
TGCGCCAGCACCCCAGGGACAGTCACCTACGAGCAGTACTTC
>TRBD1|TRBV30|14|few|TRBJ1-5
CAWSEKGGGQPQHF
TGTGCCTGGAGCGAGAAAGGGGGCGGACAGCCCCAGCATTTT
>TRBD2|TRBV12-5|19|few|TRBJ2-1
CASGLVLGLANPLGNEQFF
TGTGCTAGTGGTTTGGTCTTGGGACTAGCGAACCCCCTGGGGAATGAGCAGTTCTTC
>TRBD2|TRBV10-3|18|-|TRBJ2-1
CAISESSGRPISYNEQFF
TGTGCCATCAGTGAGTCTAGCGGGAGGCCTATCTCCTACAATGAGCAGTTCTTC
>-|TRBV6-6|13|many|TRBJ2-5
CASSYKIQETQYF
TGTGCCAGCAGTTATAAGATCCAAGAGACCCAGTACTTC